This is a list of T cell receptor beta chains from one sample in a study of identical twins. MiXCR, applied by TCRdb to the 5' RACE reads, yields one record per CDR3 protein. The sample carries more than 1.5 million distinct CDR3 sequences, more than 30% recorded once. Input material: cord blood. The receptors originated from a newborn girl in good health. Both conserved end residues are part of each CDR3. Each record gives: D gene, J gene, V gene, clone size, CDR3 DNA, CDR3 protein. D genes are given only for firm matches. Size values are once, few and many counts, or a class for expanded clones, and some rows have none.

d_call: -; j_call: TRBJ1-1; v_call: TRBV4-1; clone_size: -; cdr3_nt: TGCGCCAGCAGCCAAGAAAGGGCACGGGCCACTGAAGCTTTCTTT; cdr3_aa: CASSQERARATEAFF
d_call: -; j_call: TRBJ2-2; v_call: TRBV7-9; clone_size: -; cdr3_nt: TGTGCCAGCAGCTTAGCCGTGGGGGCGAACACCGGGGAGCTGTTTTTT; cdr3_aa: CASSLAVGANTGELFF
d_call: TRBD1; j_call: TRBJ2-7; v_call: TRBV27; clone_size: many; cdr3_nt: TGTGCCAGCAGCTTCGACAGGGGCTCCTACGAGCAGTACTTC; cdr3_aa: CASSFDRGSYEQYF
d_call: -; j_call: TRBJ1-5; v_call: TRBV29-1; clone_size: few; cdr3_nt: TGCAGCGTTGAATGGGACAGCAATCAGCCCCAGCATTTT; cdr3_aa: CSVEWDSNQPQHF
d_call: -; j_call: TRBJ2-3; v_call: TRBV9; clone_size: -; cdr3_nt: TGTGCCAGCAGCGTGCGGCCAGTTCCTAGCACAGATACGCAGTATTTT; cdr3_aa: CASSVRPVPSTDTQYF
d_call: TRBD1; j_call: TRBJ2-7; v_call: TRBV29-1; clone_size: -; cdr3_nt: TGCAGCGTTCCGGGACAGGGAGGCTACGAGCAGTACTTC; cdr3_aa: CSVPGQGGYEQYF
d_call: -; j_call: TRBJ2-7; v_call: TRBV12-3/TRBV12-4; clone_size: -; cdr3_nt: TGTGCCAGCAGTTTCGGTAGGGTCGAATACGAGCAGTACTTC; cdr3_aa: CASSFGRVEYEQYF
d_call: TRBD1; j_call: TRBJ2-7; v_call: TRBV2; clone_size: few; cdr3_nt: TGTGCCAGCAGTGGCCGACAGGGGGCCTCCTACGAGCAGTACTTC; cdr3_aa: CASSGRQGASYEQYF
d_call: -; j_call: TRBJ1-2; v_call: TRBV28; clone_size: -; cdr3_nt: TGTGCCAGCACCCCGACCCCAGGGGCGGGAGGCTACACCTTC; cdr3_aa: CASTPTPGAGGYTF
d_call: -; j_call: TRBJ2-5; v_call: TRBV7-9; clone_size: -; cdr3_nt: TGTGCCAGCAGCCGACCGGCCCCGAATGAGCAGTACTTC; cdr3_aa: CASSRPAPNEQYF
d_call: TRBD2; j_call: TRBJ2-7; v_call: TRBV29-1; clone_size: -; cdr3_nt: TGCAGCGTTGACTACAGTTCCGGGGGGGAGGCCCAGTACTTC; cdr3_aa: CSVDYSSGGEAQYF
d_call: -; j_call: TRBJ2-3; v_call: TRBV7-2; clone_size: few; cdr3_nt: TGTGCCAGCAGCTTAGCCAGGGACTTATACACAGATACGCAGTATTTT; cdr3_aa: CASSLARDLYTDTQYF
d_call: -; j_call: TRBJ2-7; v_call: TRBV6-6; clone_size: -; cdr3_nt: TGTGCCGGTAGGCCCAATTTCTCCTACGAGCAGTACTTC; cdr3_aa: CAGRPNFSYEQYF
d_call: -; j_call: TRBJ2-5; v_call: TRBV20-1; clone_size: few; cdr3_nt: TGCAGTGCTAGACTAGAAGAGACCCAGTACTTC; cdr3_aa: CSARLEETQYF
d_call: TRBD1; j_call: TRBJ2-3; v_call: TRBV5-1; clone_size: few; cdr3_nt: TGCGCCAGCAGCTTGGTACCGGGACAGGGAGAAGATACGCAGTATTTT; cdr3_aa: CASSLVPGQGEDTQYF
d_call: -; j_call: TRBJ1-5; v_call: TRBV21-1; clone_size: -; cdr3_nt: TGTGCCAGCAGCAAAGATCGGTGGGGGCAGTCCCCTTATAGCAATCAGCCCCAGCATTTT; cdr3_aa: CASSKDRWGQSPYSNQPQHF
d_call: -; j_call: TRBJ2-3; v_call: TRBV6-5; clone_size: -; cdr3_nt: TGTGCCAGCAGTTACTCGGGCCGGAGGGGCCCAGATACGCAGTATTTT; cdr3_aa: CASSYSGRRGPDTQYF
d_call: TRBD2; j_call: TRBJ2-7; v_call: TRBV9; clone_size: -; cdr3_nt: TGTGCCAGCAGCGTTAGCGGGGACTACAATGAGCAGTACTTC; cdr3_aa: CASSVSGDYNEQYF
d_call: -; j_call: TRBJ2-1; v_call: TRBV3-1; clone_size: once; cdr3_nt: TGTGCCTGCAGCCAATTAGCTGGGGGAAACTACAATGAGCAGTTCTTC; cdr3_aa: CACSQLAGGNYNEQFF
d_call: -; j_call: TRBJ2-6; v_call: TRBV12-3/TRBV12-4; clone_size: few; cdr3_nt: TGTGCCAGCAGGCCCAAGGGGACGGGGGCCAACGTCCTGACTTTC; cdr3_aa: CASRPKGTGANVLTF
d_call: TRBD2; j_call: TRBJ2-7; v_call: TRBV7-9; clone_size: -; cdr3_nt: TGTGCCAGCAGCGGGAAGCGGGGCTCCTACGAGCAGTACTTC; cdr3_aa: CASSGKRGSYEQYF
d_call: -; j_call: TRBJ2-7; v_call: TRBV12-3/TRBV12-4; clone_size: few; cdr3_nt: TGTGCCAGCAGTTTAGGGGGAGTCCACTACTACGAGCAGTACTTC; cdr3_aa: CASSLGGVHYYEQYF
d_call: -; j_call: TRBJ2-1; v_call: TRBV25-1; clone_size: -; cdr3_nt: TGTGCCAGCAGTGACCCCCCCCAATACAATGAGCAGTTCTTC; cdr3_aa: CASSDPPQYNEQFF
d_call: TRBD2; j_call: TRBJ2-7; v_call: TRBV5-1; clone_size: many; cdr3_nt: TGCGCCAGCAGCTTGACTAGCGGGTTGTACGAGCAGTACTTC; cdr3_aa: CASSLTSGLYEQYF
d_call: -; j_call: TRBJ2-1; v_call: TRBV12-5; clone_size: -; cdr3_nt: TGTGCTAGTGGTTTGCAAGAAAGCTCCTACAATGAGCAGTTCTTC; cdr3_aa: CASGLQESSYNEQFF
d_call: -; j_call: TRBJ2-7; v_call: TRBV11-2; clone_size: -; cdr3_nt: TGTGCCAGCAGCTTAGCGGGACGGGTCAATGAGCAGTACTTC; cdr3_aa: CASSLAGRVNEQYF
d_call: -; j_call: TRBJ2-5; v_call: TRBV5-1; clone_size: -; cdr3_nt: TGCGCCAGCAGCCTCCGGGACCCTGGAGCTGGGACCCAGTACTTC; cdr3_aa: CASSLRDPGAGTQYF
d_call: TRBD1; j_call: TRBJ2-1; v_call: TRBV10-3; clone_size: -; cdr3_nt: TGTGCCATCAGTGAGAGACAGGGGCCCTACGAGCAGTTCTTC; cdr3_aa: CAISERQGPYEQFF
d_call: -; j_call: TRBJ2-1; v_call: TRBV20-1; clone_size: -; cdr3_nt: TGCAGTGCTAGGGGGATCGGTGAGGGGGCCTACAATGAGCAGTTCTTC; cdr3_aa: CSARGIGEGAYNEQFF
d_call: TRBD2; j_call: TRBJ2-1; v_call: TRBV29-1; clone_size: -; cdr3_nt: TGCAGCGTTGAAGATCGGGGGAGGGCTGATGAGCAGTTCTTC; cdr3_aa: CSVEDRGRADEQFF
d_call: -; j_call: TRBJ2-3; v_call: TRBV20-1; clone_size: few; cdr3_nt: TGCAGTGCTAGGCTCTGGAGCAGCACAGATACGCAGTATTTT; cdr3_aa: CSARLWSSTDTQYF
d_call: TRBD1; j_call: TRBJ1-5; v_call: TRBV6-5; clone_size: few; cdr3_nt: TGTGCCAGCAACCCGGACAGGTGTAGCAATCAGCCCCAGCATTTT; cdr3_aa: CASNPDRCSNQPQHF
d_call: -; j_call: TRBJ1-2; v_call: TRBV4-2; clone_size: many; cdr3_nt: TGTGCCAGCAGCCAAGCCCGGGCCGACAGGAGATGGGGCTACACCTTC; cdr3_aa: CASSQARADRRWGYTF
d_call: TRBD1; j_call: TRBJ1-2; v_call: TRBV19; clone_size: -; cdr3_nt: TGTGCCAGTAAGAGCAGGGGGGACGGCTACACCTTC; cdr3_aa: CASKSRGDGYTF
d_call: TRBD2; j_call: TRBJ2-5; v_call: TRBV27; clone_size: -; cdr3_nt: TGTGCCAGCAGTTCGCCCGGGACTAGCGGGAGAGCGCAGTACTTC; cdr3_aa: CASSSPGTSGRAQYF
d_call: -; j_call: TRBJ2-4; v_call: TRBV25-1; clone_size: -; cdr3_nt: TGTGCCAGCAGTGAATACTCCGGGGGCAAGAACAATGAGCAGTACTTC; cdr3_aa: CASSEYSGGKNNEQYF
d_call: -; j_call: TRBJ2-3; v_call: TRBV29-1; clone_size: -; cdr3_nt: TGCAGCGTTGAAGATCGGGTTTCAGACACAGATACGCAGTATTTT; cdr3_aa: CSVEDRVSDTDTQYF
d_call: -; j_call: TRBJ2-2; v_call: TRBV7-2; clone_size: -; cdr3_nt: TGTGCCAGCAGCTTAGTGGGCTTTGCTACCGGGGAGCTGTTTTTT; cdr3_aa: CASSLVGFATGELFF
d_call: -; j_call: TRBJ1-2; v_call: TRBV20-1; clone_size: -; cdr3_nt: TGCAGTGCTCCGAGGGCCGGGGCAAGGGGCTACACCTTC; cdr3_aa: CSAPRAGARGYTF
d_call: TRBD2; j_call: TRBJ2-1; v_call: TRBV5-1; clone_size: few; cdr3_nt: TGCGCCGTTAGGACTAGCGGGGGCAGTGAGCAGTTCTTC; cdr3_aa: CAVRTSGGSEQFF
d_call: TRBD1; j_call: TRBJ1-2; v_call: TRBV20-1; clone_size: -; cdr3_nt: TGCAGTGACACAAGAGCGGGACAGGGGAACTATGGCTACACCTTC; cdr3_aa: CSDTRAGQGNYGYTF